This T cell receptor beta chain came from a study of cytomegalovirus exposure and HLA in healthy donors. Study results and limitations: The CMV antigen specificity of a few CMV-associated chains was confirmed through in vitro analysis. Sequencing probably produced one cluster of sequence variants that were highly shared. Analysis performed later showed TCR beta chains linked to HLA being more clonally expanded than equally common others.

CDR1 and CDR2 (germline): SQVTM, ANQGSEA. Trimming stripped 4 bases from V and 4 bases from J, with 7 bases between. This CDR3 is built from 11 residues. This clone was detected only a few times. Its antigen is as yet unknown. PCR primers comprised 60 Vbeta and 13 Jbeta primers. Authors' data handling: It was a later analysis that counted 75 million to 90 million unique TCR beta chains, of which roughly 11 million were shared. Generated by immunoSEQ multiplex PCR, the TCRdb table keeps only in-frame clones and is missing some. V and J calls and clone size follow that table, whereas D and trimming were derived from the DNA. The table includes some 100,000 clones, approximately 80% detected once.

The gene calls are TRBV29-1 and TRBJ1-1; a weak D match, TRBD1 (5 bases). The sequenced material came from PBMCs. The clonotype was recovered from a woman aged 30 to 39 in good health and CMV-seronegative. The CDR3, as DNA: TGCAGCGTTGGACAGTCCACTGAAGCTTTCTTT. This translates into CSVGQSTEAFF.